The clone carrying this T cell receptor beta chain was counted only a few times. No antigen is known for it. Trimming removed 0 bases from V and 1 base from J; junction bases left unmatched: 1. Germline V gives CDR1 WNHNN, CDR2 SYGVQD (reference sequence). CDR3 length: 16 residues. This record belongs to a study of CD4 T cells in relation to SARS-CoV-2 and coronaviruses. The overall study: Median patient age was roughly 40 years, spanning 21 to 72 years. The restricting HLA molecule for shared crossreactive spike epitopes was mapped.

Study-wide findings and caveats: SARS-CoV-2-driven expansion was significantly weaker in crossreactive than monoreactive clones.

For approximately 10 days, approximately 10^5 sorted CD4+ cells grew with T cell-depleted PBMCs and CEF. Sequencing was performed with immunoSEQ multiplex PCR; in TCRdb, only in-frame clones are kept and a portion is missing. The repertoire has about 43,000 clones, approximately 80% of them found once; the top ten carry over 1.1%. The rearrangement links TRBV10-1 to TRBJ2-2; 8 positions match TRBD2. This receptor was obtained from an adult with COVID-19. The material sequenced was naive CD4+ T cells from PBMCs, cultured in vitro. The subset: naive CD4+ T cells isolated by negative enrichment. In nucleotides, the CDR3 is TGCGCCAGCAGTGAGTCGGCGGGAGGGAACACCGGGGAGCTGTTTTTT. Translation gives CASSESAGGNTGELFF.